This TCR beta chain was recovered during a study of PD-1 blockade in classical Hodgkin lymphoma. The germline gives CDR1 MGHRA, CDR2 YSYEKL. V was trimmed by 1 base and J by 5 bases, leaving 8 bases between them. This CDR3 comprises 14 residues. Each of the patients experienced relapse following autologous stem cell transplantation, and their brentuximab vedotin exposure differed. The repertoire was sequenced with immunoSEQ multiplex PCR; TCRdb's copy has only in-frame clones and lacks some. Of more than 90,000 clones in the sample, about four fifths are singletons; the top ten hold about 15%. Regarding this clone: Other DNA sequences from this sample encode an identical CDR3 as well.

This chain links TRBV4-1 with TRBJ2-2, with TRBD2 as a possible D gene (5 bases). The sequence was collected from a human donor with classical Hodgkin lymphoma. Sequencing used peripheral blood mononuclear cells (PBMCs), obtained before the second cycle of nivolumab. CDR3 residues: CASSQGSGTGELFF. CDR3 sequence (DNA): TGCGCCAGCAGCCAAGGTTCGGGGACCGGGGAGCTGTTTTTT.